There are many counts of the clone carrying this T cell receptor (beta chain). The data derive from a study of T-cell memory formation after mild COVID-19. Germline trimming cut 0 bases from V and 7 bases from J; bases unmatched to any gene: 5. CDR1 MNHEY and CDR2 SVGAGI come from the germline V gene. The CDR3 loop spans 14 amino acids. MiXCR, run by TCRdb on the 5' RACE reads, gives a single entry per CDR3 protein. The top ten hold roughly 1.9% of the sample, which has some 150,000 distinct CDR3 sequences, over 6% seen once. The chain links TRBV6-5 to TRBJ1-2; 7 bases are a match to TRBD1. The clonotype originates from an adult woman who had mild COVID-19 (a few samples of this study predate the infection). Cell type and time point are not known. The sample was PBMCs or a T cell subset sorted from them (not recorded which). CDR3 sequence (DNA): TGTGCCAGCAGTTACTCGGGCAGGGGGGCTGGCTACACCTTC. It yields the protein CASSYSGRGAGYTF.